The clone carrying this T cell receptor beta chain was found once. Its antigen is undetermined. Repertoires were generated with immunoSEQ multiplex PCR, while TCRdb's copy carries only in-frame clones and drops some. The repertoire has about 1.5 million clones, approximately 98% of them found once; the top ten carry 0.45%. This entry belongs to a study of shared clonotypes between healthy human individuals. The CDR3 spans 15 residues. In germline, CDR1 is SGHDN, CDR2 FVKESK. The V gene lost 1 base and the J gene lost 3 bases, with 13 bases spanning the gap. Findings and limits, study-wide: Sequencing depth was expected to influence donor clonotype sharing. Generation probability values for non-shared clonotypes were lower than those for clonotypes shared by all four donors.

Sequences were obtained from naive CD4+ T cells sorted from blood. Subset: CD45RA+ positively selected. The source of this sequence is a man younger than 40 in good health. The rearrangement uses TRBV14 and TRBJ2-7; no clear D. CDR3 in amino acids: CASSQGLATYYEQYF. In DNA, the CDR3 is TGTGCCAGCAGCCAAGGCCTCGCGACTTACTACGAGCAGTACTTC. The full variable domain, in which reference TRBV14 and TRBJ2-7 provide the parts outside the CDR3, is EAGVTQFPSHSVIEKGQTVTLRCDPISGHDNLYWYRRVMGKEIKFLLHFVKESKQDESGMPNNRFLAERTGGTYSTLKVQPAELEDSGVYFCASSQGLATYYEQYFGPGTRLTVT.